This TCR beta chain was identified in a study of blood T cell repertoires in COVID-19. Germline V gene data show CDR1 as MNHEY and CDR2 as SMNVEV (reference sequence). With 9 bases clipped from V and 8 bases from J, the junction kept 18 bases outside the gene matches. There are 16 residues in the CDR3. Only in-frame clones appear in the TCRdb table, and some are missing; sequencing was by immunoSEQ multiplex PCR. Here the sample spans around 200,000 clones, approximately 87% being singletons. This TCR was recovered from a man in his fifties or sixties who had recovered from COVID-19. V usage is TRBV27 and J usage is TRBJ2-2; 7 bases are shared with TRBD1. Sequences were obtained from peripheral blood. The CDR3 bases are TGTGCCAGTCGTCTAATGACAGGGCGGTTAACTGGGGAGCTGTTTTTT. Translated: CASRLMTGRLTGELFF.